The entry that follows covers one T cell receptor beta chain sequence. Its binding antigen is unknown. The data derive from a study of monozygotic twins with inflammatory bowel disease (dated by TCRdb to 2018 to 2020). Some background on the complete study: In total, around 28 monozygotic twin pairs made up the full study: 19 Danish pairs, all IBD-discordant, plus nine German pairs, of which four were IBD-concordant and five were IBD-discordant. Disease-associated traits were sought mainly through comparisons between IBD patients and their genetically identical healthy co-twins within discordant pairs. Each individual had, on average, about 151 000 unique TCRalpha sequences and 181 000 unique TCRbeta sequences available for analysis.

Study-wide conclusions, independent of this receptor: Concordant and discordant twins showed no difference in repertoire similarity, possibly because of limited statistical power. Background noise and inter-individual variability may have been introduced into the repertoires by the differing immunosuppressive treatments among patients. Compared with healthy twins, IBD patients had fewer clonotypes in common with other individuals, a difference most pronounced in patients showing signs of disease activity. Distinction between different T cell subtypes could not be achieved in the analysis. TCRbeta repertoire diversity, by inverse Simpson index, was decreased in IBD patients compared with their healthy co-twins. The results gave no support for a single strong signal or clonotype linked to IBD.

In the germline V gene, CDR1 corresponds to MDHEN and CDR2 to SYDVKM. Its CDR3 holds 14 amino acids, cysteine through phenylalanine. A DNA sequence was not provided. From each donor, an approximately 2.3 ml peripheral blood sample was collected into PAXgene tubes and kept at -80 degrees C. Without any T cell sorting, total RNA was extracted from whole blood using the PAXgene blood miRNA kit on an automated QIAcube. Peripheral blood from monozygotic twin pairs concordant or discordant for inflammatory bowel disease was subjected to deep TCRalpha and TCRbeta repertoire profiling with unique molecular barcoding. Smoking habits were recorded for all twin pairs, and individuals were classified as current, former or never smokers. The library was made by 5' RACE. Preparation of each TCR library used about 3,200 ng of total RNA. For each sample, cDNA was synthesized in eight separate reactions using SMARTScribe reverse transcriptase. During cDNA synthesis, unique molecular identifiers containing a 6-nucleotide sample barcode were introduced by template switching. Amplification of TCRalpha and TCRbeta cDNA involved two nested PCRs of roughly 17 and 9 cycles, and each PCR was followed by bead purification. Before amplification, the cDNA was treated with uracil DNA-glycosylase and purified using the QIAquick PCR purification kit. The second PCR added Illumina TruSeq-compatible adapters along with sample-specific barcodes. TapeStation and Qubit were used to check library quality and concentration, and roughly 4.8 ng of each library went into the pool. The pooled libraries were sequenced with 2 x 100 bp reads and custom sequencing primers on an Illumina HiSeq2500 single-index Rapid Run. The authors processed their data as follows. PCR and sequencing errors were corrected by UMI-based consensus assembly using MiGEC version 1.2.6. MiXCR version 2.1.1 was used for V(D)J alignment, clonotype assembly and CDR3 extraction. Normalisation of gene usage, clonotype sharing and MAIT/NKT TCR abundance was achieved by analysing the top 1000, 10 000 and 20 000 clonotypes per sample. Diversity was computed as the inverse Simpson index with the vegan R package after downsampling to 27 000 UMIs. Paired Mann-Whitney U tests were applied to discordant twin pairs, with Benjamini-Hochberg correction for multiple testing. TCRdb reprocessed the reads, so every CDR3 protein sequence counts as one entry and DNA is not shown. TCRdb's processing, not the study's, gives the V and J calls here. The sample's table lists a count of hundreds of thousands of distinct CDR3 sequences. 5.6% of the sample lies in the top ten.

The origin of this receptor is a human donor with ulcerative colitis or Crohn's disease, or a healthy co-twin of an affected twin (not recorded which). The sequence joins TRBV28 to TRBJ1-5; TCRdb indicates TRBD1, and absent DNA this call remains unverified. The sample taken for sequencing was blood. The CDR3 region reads CASSFRAVNQPQHF.